This section outlines one T cell receptor beta chain sequence together with its context. This clonotype has a handful of counts. Its antigen is unknown. No qualities accompany the bases; no much larger clone lies one base away. These data are taken from a study of T cell repertoires in cytomegalovirus infection (dated by TCRdb to between 2017 and 2020). Regarding the complete study: Because public TCR beta signatures pointed to carriage of CMV infection together with the matching HLA type, the HLA type of each donor mattered for the analysis.

These reads were obtained on an Illumina HiSeq 1500. TCRdb redid the processing of the public reads, applying fastp at Q25 and MiXCR, and retained in-frame beta chains. Entries that share a CDR3 protein sequence are merged under the most common genes and DNA. The sample data list around 450,000 distinct CDR3 sequences, and around 10% of these were observed just once. Jointly, the top ten make up roughly 10% of the sample. The full study reports these points: In both this cohort and an independent cohort of 300 to 450 donors, the cumulative frequency of public TCR beta family members distinguished carriers of CMV infection plus the relevant HLA type. The ex vivo response was dominated by HLA-C-restricted CMV-specific TCR beta clonotypes, and the single most frequent clonotype in two of eight donors was supplied by these HLA-C-restricted clonotypes.

This TCR was recovered from a human donor in good health (CMV status not recorded). Some clones in this sample may be carry-over from other donors' samples. Input material: PBMCs.

CDR3 loop: CSARDLGDVSPQPQHF. The nucleotides are TGCAGTGCTAGAGATCTCGGGGACGTATCCCCTCAGCCCCAGCATTTT. The rearrangement combines TRBV20-1 with TRBJ1-5; TRBD1 is a possible D gene, resting on 5 matching bases. The CDR1 and CDR2 encoded by the germline V gene (reference sequence) are DFQATT and SNEGSKA. The trim is 0 bases for V and 6 bases for J, with a gap of 18 bases between the germline ends. The CDR3, from cysteine to phenylalanine, totals 16 residues. The retained sequence is limited to the CDR3, 48 bases, with the frame set at the first base.